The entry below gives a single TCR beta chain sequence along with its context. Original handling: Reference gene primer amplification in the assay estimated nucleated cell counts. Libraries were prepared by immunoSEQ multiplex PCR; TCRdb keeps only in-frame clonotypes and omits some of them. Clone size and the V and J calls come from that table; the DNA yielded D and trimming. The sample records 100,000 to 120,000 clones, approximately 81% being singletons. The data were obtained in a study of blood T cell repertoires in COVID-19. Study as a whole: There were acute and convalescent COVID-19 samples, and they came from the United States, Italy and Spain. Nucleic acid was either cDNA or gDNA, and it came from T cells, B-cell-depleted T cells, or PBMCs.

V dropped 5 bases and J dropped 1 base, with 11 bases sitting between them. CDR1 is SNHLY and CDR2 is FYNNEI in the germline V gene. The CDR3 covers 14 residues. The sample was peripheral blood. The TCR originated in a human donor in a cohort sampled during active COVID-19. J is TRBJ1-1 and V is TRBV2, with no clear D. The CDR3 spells CASSSEQRNTEAFF. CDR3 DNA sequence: TGTGCCAGCAGTTCTGAACAAAGGAACACTGAAGCTTTCTTT.